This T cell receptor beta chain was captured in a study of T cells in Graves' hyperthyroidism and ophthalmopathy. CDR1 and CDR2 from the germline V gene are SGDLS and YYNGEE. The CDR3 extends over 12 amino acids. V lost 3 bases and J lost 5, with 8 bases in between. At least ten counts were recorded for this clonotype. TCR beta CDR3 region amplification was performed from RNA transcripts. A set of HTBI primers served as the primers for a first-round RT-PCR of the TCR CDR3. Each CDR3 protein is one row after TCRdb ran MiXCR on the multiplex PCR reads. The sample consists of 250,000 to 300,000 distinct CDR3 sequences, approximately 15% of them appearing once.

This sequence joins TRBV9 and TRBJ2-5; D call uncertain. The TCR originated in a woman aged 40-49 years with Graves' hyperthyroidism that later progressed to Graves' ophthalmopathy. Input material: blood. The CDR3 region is CASSGSGETQYF. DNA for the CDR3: TGTGCCAGCAGCGGGTCGGGCGAGACCCAGTACTTC.